A single sample is the source of the 6 T cell receptor beta chains below, sequenced in a study of regulatory T cells in long-lasting Graves disease. Arm-PCR of CDR3 regions with iRepertoire HTBI primers generated TCR beta libraries. TCRdb re-derived calls from the multiplex PCR reads in MiXCR, one entry per CDR3 protein. Of approximately 440,000 distinct CDR3 sequences listed, about a sixth are singletons. Time point described: newly diagnosed GD, antithyroid drugs for less than 3 months. Generation of the TCR library employed RNA extracted from PBMCs. These same records also appear under a second study, on T cells in Graves' hyperthyroidism and ophthalmopathy.

The sequencing used peripheral blood mononuclear cells (PBMCs), collected at new diagnosis, from a patient treated with antithyroid drugs. All receptors derive from a middle-aged man with Graves disease.

This clonotype showed up many times. This chain links TRBV7-2 with TRBJ2-3; possibly TRBD2 for D (6 bases). CDR1 and CDR2 from the germline V gene are SGHTA and FQGNSA. V was cut by 1 base and J by 10 bases, with 18 bases left in between. This CDR3 has 15 residues. The CDR3 loop reads CASSLEGLAPVAQYF. As DNA, the CDR3 is TGTGCCAGCAGCTTAGAGGGACTGGCTCCGGTGGCGCAGTATTTT. Combining the CDR3 with reference TRBV7-2 and TRBJ2-3 gives the whole variable domain GAGVSQSPSNKVTEKGKDVELRCDPISGHTALYWYRQSLGQGLEFLIYFQGNSAPDKSGLPSDRFSAERTGGSVSTLTIQRTQQEDSAVYLCASSLEGLAPVAQYFGPGTRLTVL.

On this clonotype: Relative to the germline gene, one junction end is altered; a read error may explain this. V is TRBV27 and J is TRBJ2-6; 9 nucleotides line up with TRBD1. Germline CDR1 and CDR2: MNHEY and SMNVEV (reference sequence). There are 17 residues in the CDR3. The CDR3 DNA reads TGTGCCAGCAGTTCCCCGGGACAGGGCTCTGTGGCCAACGTCCTGACTTTC. Amino acids: CASSSPGQGSVANVLTF.

Concerning this clonotype itself: Compared with germline, one end of the junction differs, possibly owing to a read error. Written as DNA, the CDR3 is TGTGCCATCAGTGAGTCGGGTGGCTCTGAGGCCAACGTCCTGACTTTC. This gives the protein CAISESGGSEANVLTF. The V and J genes are TRBV10-3 and TRBJ2-6; unclear D gene. This CDR3 contains 16 residues. Germline V lookup: CDR1 ENHRY, CDR2 SYGVKD.

This clonotype occurred a few times. The chain is built from TRBV24-1 and TRBJ2-3; no definite D call. CDR1 KGHDR and CDR2 SFDVKD come from the germline V gene. V lost 3 bases, J lost 0 bases, and 15 bases lay in between. The CDR3 length is 17 residues. The CDR3 bases are TGTGCCACCAGTGATCCCCGGAAGGAGTCGAGCACAGATACGCAGTATTTT. This sequence encodes CATSDPRKESSTDTQYF.

CDR3 nucleotides: TGTGCCAGCAGCTTCGCGGGGGCTTCCTACAATGAGCAGTTCTTC. This translates into CASSFAGASYNEQFF. This chain connects TRBV7-2 to TRBJ2-1, with D perhaps TRBD2 (7 bases). The germline gives CDR1 SGHTA, CDR2 FQGNSA. The V end lost 3 bases, the J end lost 1 base, and 10 bases lay between the germline ends. The CDR3 sequence is 15 residues long.

This clonotype was recorded many times. This chain connects TRBV6-2 or TRBV6-3 to TRBJ2-7; D perhaps matches TRBD2 (6 bases). Germline lookup yields CDR1 MNHEY and CDR2 SVGEGT. The CDR3 spans 20 residues. V was pared by 0 bases and J by 0 bases, with 24 bases between. The CDR3 DNA reads as TGTGCCAGCAGTTACTCATTCGTGCTAGCGCCATTAATCGACTCCTACGAGCAGTACTTC. This translates into CASSYSFVLAPLIDSYEQYF.